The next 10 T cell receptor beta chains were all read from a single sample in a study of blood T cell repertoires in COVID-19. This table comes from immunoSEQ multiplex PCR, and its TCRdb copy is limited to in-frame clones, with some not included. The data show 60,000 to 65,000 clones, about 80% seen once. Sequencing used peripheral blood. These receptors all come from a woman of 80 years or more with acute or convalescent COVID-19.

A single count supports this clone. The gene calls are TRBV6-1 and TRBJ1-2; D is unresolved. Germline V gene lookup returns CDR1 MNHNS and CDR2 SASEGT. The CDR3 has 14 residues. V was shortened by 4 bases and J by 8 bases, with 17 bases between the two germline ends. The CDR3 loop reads CASSVGLRDGGYTF. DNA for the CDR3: TGTGCCAGCAGTGTGGGCCTCCGGGATGGAGGCTACACCTTC.

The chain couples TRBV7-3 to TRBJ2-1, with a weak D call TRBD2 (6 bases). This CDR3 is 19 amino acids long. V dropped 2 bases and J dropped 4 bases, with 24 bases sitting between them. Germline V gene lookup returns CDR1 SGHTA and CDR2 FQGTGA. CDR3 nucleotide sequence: TGTGCCAGCAGCTTATTGTCTCTGGGCCAGGGCGGGAAGTACAATGAGCAGTTCTTC. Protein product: CASSLLSLGQGGKYNEQFF.

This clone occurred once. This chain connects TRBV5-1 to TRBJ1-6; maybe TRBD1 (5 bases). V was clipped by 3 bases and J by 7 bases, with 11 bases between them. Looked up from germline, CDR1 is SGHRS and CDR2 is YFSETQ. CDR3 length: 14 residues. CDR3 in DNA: TGCGCCAGCAGCTGGGGCGACGGGAATTCACCCCTCCACTTT. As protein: CASSWGDGNSPLHF.

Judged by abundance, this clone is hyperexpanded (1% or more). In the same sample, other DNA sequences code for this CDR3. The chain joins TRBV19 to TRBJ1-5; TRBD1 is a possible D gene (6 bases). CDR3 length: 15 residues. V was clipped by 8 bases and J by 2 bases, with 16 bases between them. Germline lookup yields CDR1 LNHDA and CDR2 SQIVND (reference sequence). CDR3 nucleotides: TGTGCCAGTTCTCTCCGAGAGGGGGGCAATCAGCCCCAGCATTTT. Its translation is CASSLREGGNQPQHF.

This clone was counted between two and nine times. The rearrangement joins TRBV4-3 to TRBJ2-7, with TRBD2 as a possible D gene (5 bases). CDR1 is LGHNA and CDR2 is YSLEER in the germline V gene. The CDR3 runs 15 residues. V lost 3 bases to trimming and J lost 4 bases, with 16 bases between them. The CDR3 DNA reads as TGCGCCAGCAGCCACAATAGGAGTCCGGGGTACGAGCAGTACTTC. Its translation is CASSHNRSPGYEQYF.

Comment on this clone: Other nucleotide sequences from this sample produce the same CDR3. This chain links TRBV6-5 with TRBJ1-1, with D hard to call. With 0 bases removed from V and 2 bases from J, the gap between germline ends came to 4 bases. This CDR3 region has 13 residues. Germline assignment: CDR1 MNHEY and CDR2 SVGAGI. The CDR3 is CASSYSSNTEAFF. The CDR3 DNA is TGTGCCAGCAGTTACTCCTCTAACACTGAAGCTTTCTTT.

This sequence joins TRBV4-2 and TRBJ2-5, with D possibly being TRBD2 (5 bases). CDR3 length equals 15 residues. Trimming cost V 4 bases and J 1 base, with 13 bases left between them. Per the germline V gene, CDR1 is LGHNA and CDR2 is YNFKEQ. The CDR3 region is CASSLRGNSQETQYF. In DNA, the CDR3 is TGTGCCAGCAGCCTTAGAGGGAACAGCCAAGAGACCCAGTACTTC.

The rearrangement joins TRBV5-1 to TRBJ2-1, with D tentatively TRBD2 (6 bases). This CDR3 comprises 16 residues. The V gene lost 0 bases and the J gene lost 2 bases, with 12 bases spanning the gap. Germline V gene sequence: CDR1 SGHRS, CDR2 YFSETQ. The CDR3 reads CASSLETGVAYNEQFF. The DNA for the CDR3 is TGCGCCAGCAGCTTGGAGACGGGAGTGGCCTACAATGAGCAGTTCTTC.

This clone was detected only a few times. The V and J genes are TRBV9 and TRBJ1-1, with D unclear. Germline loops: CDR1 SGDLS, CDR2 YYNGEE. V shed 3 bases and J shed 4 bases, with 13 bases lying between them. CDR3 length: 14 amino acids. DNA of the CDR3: TGTGCCAGCAGCGGTGGAGCGCCTACCACTGAAGCTTTCTTT. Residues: CASSGGAPTTEAFF.

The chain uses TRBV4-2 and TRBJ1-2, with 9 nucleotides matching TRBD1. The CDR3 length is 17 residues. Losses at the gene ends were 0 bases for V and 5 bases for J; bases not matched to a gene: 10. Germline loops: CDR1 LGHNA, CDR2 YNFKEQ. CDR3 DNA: TGTGCCAGCAGCCAAGACCGCGGGACAGGGAATGAGTATGGCTACACCTTC. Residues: CASSQDRGTGNEYGYTF.